The 26 T cell receptor beta chains below all came from one sample that was sequenced in a study of shared clonotypes between healthy human individuals. CD45RO-negative, CCR7-positively selected cells formed the naive CD8 fraction, excluding terminally differentiated effector memory CD45RA+ cells. The protocol was immunoSEQ multiplex PCR, while the TCRdb copy is restricted to in-frame clones and leaves out a portion. In the table there are about 800,000 clones, around 96% of which are singletons. Specimen: naive CD8+ T cells sorted from blood. The receptors shown here come from a man aged 25-45 years in good health.

The chain carries TRBV21-1 and TRBJ1-1; TRBD1 is taken as the D call from the table, unchecked against the DNA. TRBV21-1 is a pseudogene locus. The CDR3 spans 19 residues. The CDR3 coding sequence is TGTGCCAGCAGCCTAAATCCCCCCGGGACAGATCCGTGGAAGACTGAAGCTTTCTTT. It codes for CASSLNPPGTDPWKTEAFF.

The chain links TRBV6-5 to TRBJ2-5; no firm D call. The CDR3 has 14 residues. V shed 2 bases and J shed 5 bases, with 12 bases lying between them. Germline lookup yields CDR1 MNHEY and CDR2 SVGAGI. CDR3: CASSYQREEETQYF. Here the CDR3 DNA reads TGTGCCAGCAGTTACCAACGAGAGGAGGAGACCCAGTACTTC.

The chain carries TRBV14 and TRBJ2-7; D unclear. V dropped 3 bases and J dropped 5 bases, with 14 bases sitting between them. The CDR3 totals 14 residues. CDR1 and CDR2 from the germline V gene are SGHDN and FVKESK. The CDR3 loop reads CASSQLPGRDEQYF. CDR3 in DNA: TGTGCCAGCAGCCAGCTTCCGGGTCGGGACGAGCAGTACTTC.

This chain links TRBV7-9 with TRBJ2-7; 9 bases map to TRBD2. This CDR3 has 18 residues. V shed 1 base and J 0 bases; nucleotides not matched to a gene: 10. The germline CDR1 and CDR2 sequences are SEHNR and FQNEAQ (reference sequence). The CDR3 region is CASSLEGGLALSSYEQYF. The CDR3 DNA is TGTGCCAGCAGCTTAGAAGGTGGACTAGCGCTCAGCTCCTACGAGCAGTACTTC.

This chain connects TRBV5-1 to TRBJ2-3; TRBD2 matches at 7 bases. This CDR3 region has 14 residues. The germline V gene has CDR1 SGHRS and CDR2 YFSETQ. V lost 4 bases, J lost 2 bases, and 4 bases stayed unmatched. CDR3 coding DNA: TGCGCCAGCAGCACCGGACTAGACACAGATACGCAGTATTTT. This translates into CASSTGLDTDTQYF.

CDR3 protein: CASSPGQGNQPQHF. The CDR3 nucleotides read TGTGCCAGCAGCCCGGGACAGGGAAATCAGCCCCAGCATTTT. The chain combines TRBV7-6 with TRBJ1-5; 9 bases fit TRBD1. CDR1 SGHVS and CDR2 FNYEAQ come from the germline V gene. This CDR3 has 14 residues. The J segment lost 4 bases and the V segment lost 5 bases, leaving 3 bases of the junction unmatched.

In its sample, this clone was seen once. This rearrangement joins TRBV7-8 to TRBJ2-7, with 8 nucleotides matching TRBD1. Germline lookup yields CDR1 SGHVS and CDR2 FQNEAQ. After removal of 4 bases from V and 3 bases from J, the junction contained 8 bases not matched to a gene. The CDR3 loop spans 15 amino acids. The CDR3 is CASSSHGTGHYEQYF. The CDR3 DNA follows: TGTGCCAGCAGCTCACATGGGACAGGCCACTACGAGCAGTACTTC.

The J gene is TRBJ2-2, the V gene TRBV6-1; possible D gene TRBD2, 5 bases. This CDR3 is 13 amino acids long. Germline assignment: CDR1 MNHNS and CDR2 SASEGT. V lost 7 bases to trimming and J lost 3 bases, with 9 bases between them. The chain's CDR3 is CASKRADTGELFF. Here the CDR3 DNA reads TGTGCCAGCAAGAGGGCGGACACCGGGGAGCTGTTTTTT.

With respect to this clone: Other DNA sequences from this sample encode an identical CDR3 as well. The chain is built from TRBV29-1 and TRBJ2-7; D is possibly TRBD1 or TRBD2 (5 bases each). The CDR3 sequence is 12 residues long. With 2 bases removed from V and 2 bases from J, the gap between germline ends came to 7 bases. Germline V gene lookup returns CDR1 SQVTM and CDR2 ANQGSEA. The CDR3 loop reads CSVETGPYEQYF. The CDR3 DNA reads TGCAGCGTTGAAACGGGGCCCTACGAGCAGTACTTC.

The chain employs TRBV7-6 and TRBJ2-2; D is perhaps TRBD1 (5 bases). V was shortened by 0 bases and J by 0 bases, with 8 bases between the two germline ends. Germline CDR1 SGHVS, CDR2 FNYEAQ. The CDR3 runs to 16 residues. The CDR3 DNA is TGTGCCAGCAGCTTAGCGGGGCGGTCGAACACCGGGGAGCTGTTTTTT. Its translation: CASSLAGRSNTGELFF. The full variable domain, in which reference TRBV7-6 and TRBJ2-2 provide the parts outside the CDR3, is GAGVSQSPRYKVTKRGQDVALRCDPISGHVSLYWYRQALGQGPEFLTYFNYEAQQDKSGLPNDRFSAERPEGSISTLTIQRTEQRDSAMYRCASSLAGRSNTGELFFGEGSRLTVL.

The V and J genes are TRBV10-2 and TRBJ2-5, with 8 bases aligning to TRBD1. The CDR3 has 13 amino acids. The germline V gene has CDR1 WSHSY and CDR2 SAAADI. Trimming at V came to 4 bases and at J to 5 bases, leaving 3 bases not matched to a gene. DNA of the CDR3: TGCGCCAGCAGTGCAGGGGGCTGGGAGACCCAGTACTTC. It specifies CASSAGGWETQYF.

This chain uses TRBV9 with TRBJ1-1; D is uncertain. The V end lost 4 bases, the J end lost 0 bases, and 10 bases lay between the germline ends. The CDR3 totals 14 residues. Germline-derived CDR1 and CDR2 are SGDLS and YYNGEE. In nucleotides, the CDR3 is TGTGCCAGCAGCCGGAGGGAAATGAACACTGAAGCTTTCTTT. Translated: CASSRREMNTEAFF.

The chain has TRBV5-1 and TRBJ2-7; a possible D gene is TRBD1 (5 bases). The CDR3 length is 15 residues. Trimming took 3 bases from V and 3 from J, leaving 16 bases between them. Germline V lookup: CDR1 SGHRS, CDR2 YFSETQ. The CDR3 is CASSSDWGSYYEQYF. As DNA, the CDR3 is TGCGCCAGCAGCTCGGATTGGGGCAGCTACTACGAGCAGTACTTC.

The V call is TRBV7-6, the J call TRBJ1-1; 9 bases line up with TRBD1. Germline CDR1 SGHVS, CDR2 FNYEAQ. The CDR3 extends over 14 amino acids. With V trimmed by 5 bases and J by 4 bases, 5 bases remained unmatched. CDR3: CASSLTGGGTEAFF. CDR3 coding DNA: TGTGCCAGCAGCCTGACAGGGGGGGGCACTGAAGCTTTCTTT.

The J gene is TRBJ1-1, the V gene TRBV9; the D gene is possibly TRBD1 (6 bases). V lost 4 bases and J lost 7, with 8 bases in between. Germline values: CDR1 SGDLS, CDR2 YYNGEE. This CDR3 is built from 11 residues. For the CDR3, the DNA is TGTGCCAGCAGCCCACAGGGTGAAGCTTTCTTT. Residues: CASSPQGEAFF.

V and J are TRBV29-1 and TRBJ2-3; 7 bases agree with TRBD2. V was pared by 0 bases and J by 1 base, with 7 bases of the junction left unmatched. The germline V gene has CDR1 SQVTM and CDR2 ANQGSEA. This CDR3 is 16 amino acids long. CDR3 amino acids: CSVEDPSGTRTDTQYF. In nucleotides, the CDR3 is TGCAGCGTTGAAGACCCTAGCGGTACCCGCACAGATACGCAGTATTTT.

As concerns this clone: This specimen includes other DNA sequences encoding the same CDR3. This sequence joins TRBV9 and TRBJ1-5; D unclear. The CDR3 is 13 amino acids. Trimming took 3 bases from V and 1 from J, leaving 5 bases between them. CDR1 SGDLS and CDR2 YYNGEE come from the germline V gene. CDR3 residues: CASSASSNQPQHF. The CDR3 bases are TGTGCCAGCAGCGCCTCAAGCAATCAGCCCCAGCATTTT. Using reference TRBV9 and TRBJ1-5 for the parts outside the CDR3, the full variable domain is DSGVTQTPKHLITATGQRVTLRCSPRSGDLSVYWYQQSLDQGLQFLIQYYNGEERAKGNILERFSAQQFPDLHSELNLSSLELGDSALYFCASSASSNQPQHFGDGTRLSIL.

J is TRBJ1-5 and V is TRBV30, with D tentatively TRBD1 (6 bases). CDR3 length equals 14 residues. V lost 4 bases and J lost 4, with 14 bases in between. CDR1 GTSNPN and CDR2 SVGIG come from the germline V gene (reference sequence). CDR3 residues: CAWTIGQGNQPQHF. CDR3 nucleotides: TGTGCCTGGACCATAGGGCAGGGGAATCAGCCCCAGCATTTT. The whole variable domain, remainder taken from reference TRBV30 and TRBJ1-5, is SQTIHQWPATLVQPVGSPLSLECTVEGTSNPNLYWYRQAAGRGLQLLFYSVGIGQISSEVPQNLSASRPQDRQFILSSKKLLLSDSGFYLCAWTIGQGNQPQHFGDGTRLSIL.

The chain links TRBV11-2 to TRBJ1-4, with D possibly TRBD1 on 5 matching bases. CDR1 and CDR2 from the germline V gene are SGHAT and FQNNGV. V was clipped by 2 bases and J by 4 bases, with 8 bases between them. The length of the CDR3 is 14 residues. DNA for the CDR3: TGTGCCAGCAGCTTAAAGGGACTTAATGAAAAACTGTTTTTT. Its translation: CASSLKGLNEKLFF.

CDR3 in DNA: TGCAGCGTCCATTTGCCCCACAGGGGAACGGAAGCTTTCTTT. This gives the protein CSVHLPHRGTEAFF. J is TRBJ1-1 and V is TRBV29-1, with 7 nucleotides matching TRBD1. The ends lost 6 bases at V and 8 bases at J; junction bases unmatched: 15. Germline CDR1 is SQVTM and CDR2 is ANQGSEA. The CDR3 runs to 14 residues.

This clone was detected once. The genes are TRBV29-1 and TRBJ2-6, with D hard to call. Trimming took 3 bases from V and 2 from J, leaving 8 bases between them. The CDR3 is 14 residues long. Germline values: CDR1 SQVTM, CDR2 ANQGSEA. The CDR3 DNA reads as TGCAGCGTTGACGGTGGAACTGGGGCCAACGTCCTGACTTTC. This sequence encodes CSVDGGTGANVLTF.

The rearrangement links TRBV5-1 to TRBJ2-1; no clear D. Between the trimmed V and J ends, which lost 7 bases and 0 bases, there was a span of 14 bases. The CDR3 has 15 residues. Germline CDR1 and CDR2: SGHRS and YFSETQ. CDR3 region: CASSLSGTSYNEQFF. The CDR3 DNA is TGCGCCAGCTCTCTCTCGGGTACCTCCTACAATGAGCAGTTCTTC. Complete variable domain (other parts from reference TRBV5-1 and TRBJ2-1): KAGVTQTPRYLIKTRGQQVTLSCSPISGHRSVSWYQQTPGQGLQFLFEYFSETQRNKGNFPGRFSGRQFSNSRSEMNVSTLELGDSALYLCASSLSGTSYNEQFFGPGTRLTVL.

The rearrangement links TRBV9 to TRBJ1-5; D is perhaps TRBD1 (5 bases). The V and J ends lost 0 bases and 0 bases respectively, with 22 bases between them. This CDR3 is built from 20 residues. Germline CDR1 reads SGDLS; CDR2 reads YYNGEE. CDR3 coding DNA: TGTGCCAGCAGCGTAGCTTTGTCCGGGGCTGGAAGCTATAGCAATCAGCCCCAGCATTTT. Protein: CASSVALSGAGSYSNQPQHF.

The V call is TRBV5-6, the J call TRBJ2-1; 8 bases are shared with TRBD2. With V trimmed by 3 bases and J by 7 bases, 6 bases remained unmatched. Per germline, CDR1 SGHDT and CDR2 YYEEEE. The CDR3 totals 14 residues. This chain's CDR3 is CASSWSGGRNEQFF. DNA of the CDR3: TGTGCCAGCAGCTGGAGTGGCGGGAGGAATGAGCAGTTCTTC.

The CDR3 DNA is TGCAGCGTTGAAGATCTATACGGGGGCGCATATACGCAGTATTTT. Amino acids: CSVEDLYGGAYTQYF. The V gene is TRBV29-1, the J gene TRBJ2-3; D might be TRBD1 or TRBD2, each matching 6 bases. Trimming took off 0 bases at V and 7 bases at J, with 17 bases between the two ends. This CDR3 region has 15 residues. Germline values: CDR1 SQVTM, CDR2 ANQGSEA.

In nucleotides, the CDR3 is TGTGCCAGCAGTTCCATCGGGACCCCCTACGAGCAGTACTTC. Its translation is CASSSIGTPYEQYF. The chain joins TRBV27 to TRBJ2-7, with D perhaps assigned TRBD1 or TRBD2 (5 bases each). Germline V gene lookup returns CDR1 MNHEY and CDR2 SMNVEV (reference sequence). Trimming left V 4 bases short and J 2 bases short, with 12 bases between. This CDR3 spans 14 amino acids.